The source of this T cell receptor beta chain is a study of T cell responses to AZD1222 COVID-19 vaccine. The study's findings and limits: Spike-wide vaccine-associated CD4 TCRs dominated at 160-218 and 743-854.

Notes on this clone: Its antigen is unidentified.

Germline values: CDR1 LGHNA, CDR2 YSLEER. V was trimmed by 1 base and J by 4 bases, leaving 14 bases between them. The CDR3 consists of 15 residues. The data were produced by immunoSEQ multiplex PCR, yet TCRdb's version contains in-frame clones alone and is incomplete. The sample contains roughly 80,000 clones, 87% of which appear only once. The input for sequencing was peripheral blood, taken 28 days after the second AZD1222 dose. This chain links TRBV4-3 with TRBJ2-7, with D uncertain. This clonotype was obtained from an adult who received the AZD1222 COVID-19 vaccine. CDR3 nucleotide sequence: TGCGCCAGCAGCCAAGGCATAAGGGAAGGGTACGAGCAGTACTTC. Its protein product is CASSQGIREGYEQYF.